This TCR beta chain stems from a study of tumor and adjacent non-tumor tissue in lung cancer. Turning to the study itself: There were 11 to 13 adenocarcinoma, a couple of squamous cell carcinoma and 1 small cell lung cancer cases.

The template was RNA from unsorted bulk tissue. Trimming shortened V by 1 base and J by 8 bases, and 17 bases separated the two germline ends. Germline V gene sequence: CDR1 SGHAT, CDR2 FQNNGV. CDR3 length equals 16 residues. The library came from three nested PCR rounds adapted from ARM-PCR protocols. MiXCR was run by TCRdb on the multiplex PCR reads, yielding one entry per CDR3 protein. The table includes under 140,000 distinct CDR3 sequences, about 87% detected once. As regards this clonotype: Its antigen is unknown.

Study-wide points: In normal lung, the top 100 clones were significantly more dominant than in tumor. Compared with tumor, normal lung showed significantly lower TCR diversity.

Material for sequencing was lung tumor tissue. The receptor comes from a man between 65 and 80 years old with non-small cell lung cancer. The chain recombines TRBV11-2 with TRBJ2-2; D is unclear. The CDR3 spells CASSLVGTRVEGELFF. CDR3 DNA: TGTGCCAGCAGCTTAGTGGGCACAAGGGTTGAGGGGGAGCTGTTTTTT.